This T cell receptor beta chain was recorded in a study of PD-L1 blockade in urothelial cancer. The overall study: Intravenous atezolizumab, 1,200 mg every 3 weeks, was begun by patients in the mid-2010s. In terms of prior chemotherapy, patients had received 0 to 3 regimens. Blood analysis was done at 3 weeks (second dose) and 6 weeks after treatment began.

Spiked synthetic TCR analogs estimated absolute template abundance per PCR. The assay was immunoSEQ multiplex PCR, and TCRdb's table has in-frame clones only and misses some. The data hold about 110,000 clones, with approximately 85% observed a single time. J gave up 2 bases and V 1 base, and 15 bases lay outside the gene matches. The CDR3 contains 19 residues. Per germline, CDR1 SEHNR and CDR2 FQNEAQ (reference sequence). The TCR originated in a man over 45 with urothelial cancer. V gene TRBV7-9 combines with J gene TRBJ2-7; TRBD2 agrees at 9 bases. The sample was PBMCs, taken around atezolizumab (anti-PD-L1) treatment. CDR3 loop: CASSLDGILAGPRAYEQYF. CDR3 coding DNA: TGTGCCAGCAGCTTAGATGGTATCCTAGCGGGACCAAGAGCCTACGAGCAGTACTTC.